The present entry profiles one T cell receptor (beta chain) with its context. This clonotype showed up many times. What antigen it recognizes has not been identified. Base qualities were left out, and no much larger clone turns up one base away. This specimen comes from a study of T cells after yellow fever vaccination (dated by TCRdb to the late 2010s). For the wider study: The SMART-Seq v4 Ultra Low Input RNA kit was used to prepare libraries from fractions with low cell numbers. To follow T-cell clones before and after both primary and booster YFV17D yellow fever vaccination, bulk TCR alpha and beta repertoires underwent longitudinal sequencing. Two healthy male donors, one aged 18 to 30 and one aged 30 to 39 years, made up the cohort. Blood samples were taken at several timepoints before and after primary and secondary immunization, and bulk PBMC replicates and cell subsets were isolated.

Study-wide findings and limitations: The study included only a couple of donors, which limits how far the findings can be generalized. After the booster, most clones that had expanded after primary vaccination were detected again (about 97% of CD4 and around nine tenths of CD8), suggesting broad maintenance of memory. A small share of clonotypes was detected in both CD4 and CD8 compartments, with the overlap likely arising from convergent recombination. FACS-sorted repertoires could contain abundant contaminating clonotypes from the bulk population, so computational filtering was required. Compared with the primary T-cell response, the secondary T-cell response was weaker but faster, peaking on day 5 rather than day 15.

Reading the label with the study, this specimen's treatment or condition is: live attenuated yellow fever vaccine strain. At every blood-draw timepoint, two biological replicates of bulk PBMCs were collected. A standard Ficoll-Paque protocol was used to isolate PBMCs from peripheral blood. TriZol was used to extract RNA from bulk PBMCs, CD4 and CD8 fractions, and dextramer-positive and dextramer-negative fractions. The junction shows trimming of 6 bases on V and 1 base on J, plus 12 bases between the germline ends. Reading from cysteine to phenylalanine, the CDR3 counts 14 amino acids. Just CDR3 DNA is preserved here, 42 bases in frame from base 1. Synthesis of TCR cDNA relied on 5'RACE template switching, a step that introduced a universal primer site along with unique molecular identifiers. Priming of cDNA synthesis was performed from both the TCR alpha and TCR beta constant segments. Library amplification used two PCR steps, and the second PCR step added sample barcodes and sequencing adapters. Sequencing of libraries was done on Illumina HiSeq 2500 (2x100 bp) or NovaSeq (2x150 bp). The paper's processing steps were these. Demultiplexing of reads and collapsing into UMI consensus sequences were performed with MIGEC, and V(D)J alignment was carried out with MiXCR. Clonotypes responding to the vaccine were identified with edgeR on replicate PBMC samples, with the criteria of FDR below 0.01 and a log2 fold change above 5 up to day 15. Each bulk clonotype received a CD4 or CD8 identity based on whether the sequenced CD4 or CD8 repertoire contained that clonotype at higher abundance. TCRdb trimmed public reads at Q25 via fastp, called clones via MiXCR and kept in-frame beta chains. Rows are combined by CDR3 protein, so each entry shows the most common genes and DNA. These V and J calls are TCRdb output, not the study's own analysis. The sample includes hundreds of thousands of distinct CDR3 sequences, with roughly 8% observed a single time. Clones ranked in the top ten supply about 16% of the sample.

Sequenced here: PBMCs, sampled more than 35 days after the first yellow fever vaccination. The receptor was derived from a man aged 18 to 35 who received the YFV17D yellow fever vaccine. Recombination connected TRBV12-3 or TRBV12-4 to TRBJ1-1; the D gene cannot be named for sure. The CDR3 reads CASRVSGSNTEAFF. The nucleotide sequence is given as TGTGCCAGCAGGGTGTCGGGATCGAACACTGAAGCTTTCTTT.